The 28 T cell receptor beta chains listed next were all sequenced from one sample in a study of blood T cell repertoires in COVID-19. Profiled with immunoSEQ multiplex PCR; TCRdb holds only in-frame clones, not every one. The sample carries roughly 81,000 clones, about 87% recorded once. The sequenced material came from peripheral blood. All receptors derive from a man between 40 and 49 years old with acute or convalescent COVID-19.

DNA of the CDR3: TGTGCCACCAGTGCCGGTCCCGCCGATGGAAACACCATATATTTT. Translated: CATSAGPADGNTIYF. The chain carries TRBV24-1 and TRBJ1-3; no clear D. The CDR3 loop spans 15 amino acids. Trimming shortened V by 5 bases and J by 3 bases, and 13 bases separated the two germline ends. The V gene's germline CDR1 is KGHDR and CDR2 SFDVKD.

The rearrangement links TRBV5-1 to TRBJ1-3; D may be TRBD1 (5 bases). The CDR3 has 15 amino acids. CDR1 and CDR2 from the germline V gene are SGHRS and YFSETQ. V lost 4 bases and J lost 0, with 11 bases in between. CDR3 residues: CASSPTGNSGNTIYF. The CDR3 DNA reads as TGCGCCAGCAGCCCAACAGGAAACTCTGGAAACACCATATATTTT.

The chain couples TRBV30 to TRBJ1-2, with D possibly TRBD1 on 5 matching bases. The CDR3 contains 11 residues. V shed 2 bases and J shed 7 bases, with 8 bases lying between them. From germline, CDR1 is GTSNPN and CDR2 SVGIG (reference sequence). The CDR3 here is CAWSTTGGYTF. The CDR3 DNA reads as TGTGCCTGGAGTACTACAGGTGGCTACACCTTC.

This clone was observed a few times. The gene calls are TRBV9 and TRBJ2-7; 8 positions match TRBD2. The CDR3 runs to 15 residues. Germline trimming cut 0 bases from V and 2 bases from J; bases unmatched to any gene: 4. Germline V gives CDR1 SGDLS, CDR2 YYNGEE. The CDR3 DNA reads TGTGCCAGCAGCGTAGAAGGTAGCGGGACCTACGAGCAGTACTTC. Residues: CASSVEGSGTYEQYF. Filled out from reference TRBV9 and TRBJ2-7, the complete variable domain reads DSGVTQTPKHLITATGQRVTLRCSPRSGDLSVYWYQQSLDQGLQFLIQYYNGEERAKGNILERFSAQQFPDLHSELNLSSLELGDSALYFCASSVEGSGTYEQYFGPGTRLTVT.

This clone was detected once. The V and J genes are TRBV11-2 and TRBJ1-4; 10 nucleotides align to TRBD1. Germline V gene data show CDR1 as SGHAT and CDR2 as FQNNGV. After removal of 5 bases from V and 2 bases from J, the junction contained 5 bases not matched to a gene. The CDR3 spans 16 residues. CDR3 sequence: CASSQGQGRTNEKLFF. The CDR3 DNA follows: TGTGCCAGCAGCCAGGGACAGGGGAGGACTAATGAAAAACTGTTTTTT. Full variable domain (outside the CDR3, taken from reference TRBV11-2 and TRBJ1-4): EAGVAQSPRYKIIEKRQSVAFWCNPISGHATLYWYQQILGQGPKLLIQFQNNGVVDDSQLPKDRFSAERLKGVDSTLKIQPAKLEDSAVYLCASSQGQGRTNEKLFFGSGTQLSVL.

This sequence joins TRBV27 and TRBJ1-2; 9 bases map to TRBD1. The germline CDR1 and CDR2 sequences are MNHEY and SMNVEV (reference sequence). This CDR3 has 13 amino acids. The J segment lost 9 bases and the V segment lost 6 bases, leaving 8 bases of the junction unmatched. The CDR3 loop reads CASSDRGSVSYTF. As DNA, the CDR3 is TGTGCCAGCAGCGACAGGGGGTCGGTAAGCTACACCTTC.

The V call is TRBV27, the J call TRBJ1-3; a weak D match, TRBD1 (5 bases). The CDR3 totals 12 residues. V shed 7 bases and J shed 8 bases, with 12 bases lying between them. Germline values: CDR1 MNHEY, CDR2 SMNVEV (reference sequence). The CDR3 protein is CASTSAGDTIYF. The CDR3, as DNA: TGTGCCAGCACGTCAGCGGGGGACACCATATATTTT.

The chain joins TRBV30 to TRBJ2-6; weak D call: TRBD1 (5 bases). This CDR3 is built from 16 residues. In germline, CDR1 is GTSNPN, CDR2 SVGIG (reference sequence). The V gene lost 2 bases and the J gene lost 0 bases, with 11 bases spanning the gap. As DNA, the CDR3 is TGTGCCTGGAGTACGACAGCTTACTCTGGGGCCAACGTCCTGACTTTC. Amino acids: CAWSTTAYSGANVLTF.

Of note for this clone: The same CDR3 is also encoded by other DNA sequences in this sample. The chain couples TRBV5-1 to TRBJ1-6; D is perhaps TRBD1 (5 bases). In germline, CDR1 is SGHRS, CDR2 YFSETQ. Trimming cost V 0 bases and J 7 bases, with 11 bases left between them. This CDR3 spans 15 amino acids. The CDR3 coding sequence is TGCGCCAGCAGCTTGGAAGGGCAGGGAAATTCACCCCTCCACTTT. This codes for CASSLEGQGNSPLHF. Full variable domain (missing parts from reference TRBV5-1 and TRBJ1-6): KAGVTQTPRYLIKTRGQQVTLSCSPISGHRSVSWYQQTPGQGLQFLFEYFSETQRNKGNFPGRFSGRQFSNSRSEMNVSTLELGDSALYLCASSLEGQGNSPLHFGNGTRLTVT.

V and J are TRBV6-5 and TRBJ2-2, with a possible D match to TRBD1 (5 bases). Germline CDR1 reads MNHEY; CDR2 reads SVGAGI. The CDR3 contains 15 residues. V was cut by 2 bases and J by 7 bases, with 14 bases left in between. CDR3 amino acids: CASSYQGGFGGELFF. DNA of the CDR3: TGTGCCAGCAGTTACCAGGGTGGATTTGGCGGGGAGCTGTTTTTT.

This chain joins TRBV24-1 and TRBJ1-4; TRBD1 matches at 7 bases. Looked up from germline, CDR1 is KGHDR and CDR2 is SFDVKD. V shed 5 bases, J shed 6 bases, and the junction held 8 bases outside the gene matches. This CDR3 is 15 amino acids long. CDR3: CATSAPTGQDEKLFF. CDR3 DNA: TGTGCCACCAGTGCCCCGACAGGGCAGGATGAAAAACTGTTTTTT.

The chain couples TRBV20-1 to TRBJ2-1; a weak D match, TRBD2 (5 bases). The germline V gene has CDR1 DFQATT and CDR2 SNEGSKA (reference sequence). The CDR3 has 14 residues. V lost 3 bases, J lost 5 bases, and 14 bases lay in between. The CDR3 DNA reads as TGCAGTGCTAGTTTCCAGCGGAAGAACAATGAGCAGTTCTTC. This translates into CSASFQRKNNEQFF.

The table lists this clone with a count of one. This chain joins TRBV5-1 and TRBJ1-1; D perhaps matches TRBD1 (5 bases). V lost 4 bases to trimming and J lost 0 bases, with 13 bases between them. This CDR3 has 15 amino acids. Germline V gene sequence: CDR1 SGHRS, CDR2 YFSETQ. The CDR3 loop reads CASSPEGVLNTEAFF. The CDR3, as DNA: TGCGCCAGCAGCCCCGAAGGGGTATTGAACACTGAAGCTTTCTTT.

The CDR3 sequence is CASDREGFVETQYF. CDR3 sequence (DNA): TGTGCCAGCGACCGCGAGGGTTTTGTGGAGACCCAGTACTTC. The gene calls are TRBV5-5 and TRBJ2-5, with a weak D call TRBD2 (5 bases). There are 14 residues in the CDR3. V shed 7 bases and J shed 5 bases, with 18 bases lying between them. Germline loops: CDR1 SGHKS, CDR2 YYEKEE (reference sequence).

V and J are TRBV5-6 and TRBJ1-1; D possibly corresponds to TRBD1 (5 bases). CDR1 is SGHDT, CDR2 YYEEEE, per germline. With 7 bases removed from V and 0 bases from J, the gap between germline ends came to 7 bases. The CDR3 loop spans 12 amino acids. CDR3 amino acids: CASSGVNTEAFF. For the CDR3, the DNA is TGTGCCAGCTCGGGGGTGAACACTGAAGCTTTCTTT. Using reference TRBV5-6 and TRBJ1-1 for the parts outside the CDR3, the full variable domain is DAGVTQSPTHLIKTRGQQVTLRCSPKSGHDTVSWYQQALGQGPQFIFQYYEEEERQRGNFPDRFSGHQFPNYSSELNVNALLLGDSALYLCASSGVNTEAFFGQGTRLTVV.

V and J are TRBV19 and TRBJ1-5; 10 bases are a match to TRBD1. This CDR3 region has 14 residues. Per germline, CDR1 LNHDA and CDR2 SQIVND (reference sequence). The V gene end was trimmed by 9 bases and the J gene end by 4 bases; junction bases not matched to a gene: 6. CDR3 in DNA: TGTGCCAGCTACAGACAGGGGGCTAATCAGCCCCAGCATTTT. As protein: CASYRQGANQPQHF.

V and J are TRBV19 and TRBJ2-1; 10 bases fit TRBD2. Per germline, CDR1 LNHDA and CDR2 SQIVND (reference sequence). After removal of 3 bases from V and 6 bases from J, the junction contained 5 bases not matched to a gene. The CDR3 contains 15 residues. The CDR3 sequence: CASSILAGEGNEQFF. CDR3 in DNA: TGTGCCAGTAGTATCCTAGCGGGAGAGGGCAATGAGCAGTTCTTC.

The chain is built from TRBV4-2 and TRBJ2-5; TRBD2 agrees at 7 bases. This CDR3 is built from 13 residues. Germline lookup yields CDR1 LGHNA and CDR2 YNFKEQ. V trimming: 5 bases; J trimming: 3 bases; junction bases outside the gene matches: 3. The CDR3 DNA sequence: TGTGCCAGCAGCTTTGGGGGGGAAGAGACCCAGTACTTC. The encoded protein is CASSFGGEETQYF.

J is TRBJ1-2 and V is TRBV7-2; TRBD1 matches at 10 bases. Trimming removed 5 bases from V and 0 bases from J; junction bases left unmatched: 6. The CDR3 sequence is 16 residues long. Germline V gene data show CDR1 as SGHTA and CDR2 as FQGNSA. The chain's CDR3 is CASSPDRGRSNYGYTF. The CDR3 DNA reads TGTGCCAGCAGCCCGGACAGGGGGAGGTCTAACTATGGCTACACCTTC.

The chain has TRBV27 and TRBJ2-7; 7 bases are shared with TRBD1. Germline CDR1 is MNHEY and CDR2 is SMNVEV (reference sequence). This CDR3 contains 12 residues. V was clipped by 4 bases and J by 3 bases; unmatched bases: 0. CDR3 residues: CASSYRGYEQYF. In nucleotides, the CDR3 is TGTGCCAGCAGTTACAGGGGCTACGAGCAGTACTTC.

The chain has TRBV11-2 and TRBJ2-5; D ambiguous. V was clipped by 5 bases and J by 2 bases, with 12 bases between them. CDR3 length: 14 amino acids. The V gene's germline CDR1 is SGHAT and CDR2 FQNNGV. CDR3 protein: CASSPRLGQETQYF. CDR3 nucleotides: TGTGCCAGCAGCCCCCGACTTGGACAAGAGACCCAGTACTTC. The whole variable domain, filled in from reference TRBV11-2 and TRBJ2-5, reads EAGVAQSPRYKIIEKRQSVAFWCNPISGHATLYWYQQILGQGPKLLIQFQNNGVVDDSQLPKDRFSAERLKGVDSTLKIQPAKLEDSAVYLCASSPRLGQETQYFGPGTRLLVL.

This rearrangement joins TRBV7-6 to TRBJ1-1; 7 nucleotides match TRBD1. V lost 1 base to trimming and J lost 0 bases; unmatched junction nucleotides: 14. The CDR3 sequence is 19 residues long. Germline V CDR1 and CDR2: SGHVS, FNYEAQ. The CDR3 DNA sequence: TGTGCCAGCAGCTTAGTGTCAGGGGGAAGGAACGGGATGAACACTGAAGCTTTCTTT. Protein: CASSLVSGGRNGMNTEAFF.

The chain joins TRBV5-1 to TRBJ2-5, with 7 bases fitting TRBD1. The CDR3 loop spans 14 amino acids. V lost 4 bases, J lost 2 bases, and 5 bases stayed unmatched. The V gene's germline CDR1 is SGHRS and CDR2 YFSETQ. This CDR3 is CASSIGTVQETQYF. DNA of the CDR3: TGCGCCAGCAGCATAGGGACAGTTCAAGAGACCCAGTACTTC.

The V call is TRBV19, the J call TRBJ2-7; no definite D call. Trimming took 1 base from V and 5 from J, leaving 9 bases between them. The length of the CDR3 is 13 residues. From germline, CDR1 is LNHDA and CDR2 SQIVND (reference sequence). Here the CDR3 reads CASSIAGGNEQYF. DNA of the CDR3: TGTGCCAGTAGTATAGCAGGTGGCAACGAGCAGTACTTC.

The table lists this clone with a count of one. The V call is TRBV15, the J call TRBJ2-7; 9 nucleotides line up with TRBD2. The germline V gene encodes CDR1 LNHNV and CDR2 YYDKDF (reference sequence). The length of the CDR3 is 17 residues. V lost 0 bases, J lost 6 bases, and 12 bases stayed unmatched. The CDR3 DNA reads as TGTGCCACCAGCAGAGATCCCCCTGCGGGAGGGTTCCCCGAGCAGTACTTC. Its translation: CATSRDPPAGGFPEQYF.

The CDR3 nucleotides read TGTGCCAGCACCCTGGGAGAGCTAGCCAAAAACATTCAGTACTTC. Protein sequence: CASTLGELAKNIQYF. This chain joins TRBV2 and TRBJ2-4, with D tentatively TRBD2 (5 bases). Germline-derived CDR1 and CDR2 are SNHLY and FYNNEI. Trimming pared 7 bases from V and 0 bases from J, leaving 13 bases between. This CDR3 comprises 15 residues.

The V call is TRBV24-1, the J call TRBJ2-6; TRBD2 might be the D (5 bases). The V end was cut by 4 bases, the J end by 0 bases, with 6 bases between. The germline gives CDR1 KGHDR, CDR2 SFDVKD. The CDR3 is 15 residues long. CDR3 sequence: CATSEGSSGANVLTF. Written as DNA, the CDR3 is TGTGCCACCAGTGAGGGGAGCTCTGGGGCCAACGTCCTGACTTTC.

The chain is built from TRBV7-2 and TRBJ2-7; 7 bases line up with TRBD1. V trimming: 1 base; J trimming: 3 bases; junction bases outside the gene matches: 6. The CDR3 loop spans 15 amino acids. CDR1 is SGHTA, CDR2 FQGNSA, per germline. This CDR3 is CASSLVQGNFYEQYF. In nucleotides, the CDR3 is TGTGCCAGCAGCTTAGTACAGGGGAACTTCTACGAGCAGTACTTC.